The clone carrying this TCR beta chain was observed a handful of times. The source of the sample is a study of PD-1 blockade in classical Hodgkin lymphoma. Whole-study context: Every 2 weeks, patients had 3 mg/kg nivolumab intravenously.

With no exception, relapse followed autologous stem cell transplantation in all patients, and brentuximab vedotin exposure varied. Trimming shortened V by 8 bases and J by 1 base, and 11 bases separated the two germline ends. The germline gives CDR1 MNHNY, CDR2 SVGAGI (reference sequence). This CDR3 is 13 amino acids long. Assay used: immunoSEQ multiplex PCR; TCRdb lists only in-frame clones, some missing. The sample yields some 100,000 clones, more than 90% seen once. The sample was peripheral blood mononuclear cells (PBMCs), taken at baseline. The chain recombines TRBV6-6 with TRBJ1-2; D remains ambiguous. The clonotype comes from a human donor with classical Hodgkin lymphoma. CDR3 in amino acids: CASREGDNYGYTF. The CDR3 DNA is TGTGCCAGCCGGGAGGGAGATAACTATGGCTACACCTTC.